Described below is a single TCR beta chain sequence and its context. The naive CD8 population came from CD45RO-negative cells selected for CCR7, without terminally differentiated effector memory CD45RA+ cells. The sample comes from a study of shared clonotypes between healthy human individuals. The overall study: Per-donor plates numbered three CD4 naive, three CD4 memory, two CD8 naive and one CD8 memory.

V was trimmed by 7 bases and J by 5 bases, leaving 17 bases between them. Germline V gene data show CDR1 as SQVTM and CDR2 as ANQGSEA. This CDR3 region has 13 residues. The data were produced by immunoSEQ multiplex PCR, yet TCRdb's version contains in-frame clones alone and is incomplete. The sample shows 2 million to 2.5 million clones, around 93% of them seen only once. The chain has TRBV29-1 and TRBJ2-5; D may be TRBD1 (6 bases). Sequencing input: naive CD8+ T cells from PBMCs. This clonotype originated in a man aged 18-30 years in good health. Some clones in this sample may be carry-over from other donors' samples. The CDR3 DNA follows: TGCAGCGCAACACAGGGAGACTATGAGACCCAGTACTTC. Translating gives CSATQGDYETQYF.